A selection of T cell receptor beta chains follows, all from one sample in a study of blood T cell repertoires in COVID-19. Only in-frame clones appear in the TCRdb table, and some are missing; sequencing was by immunoSEQ multiplex PCR. The table includes over 200,000 clones, around 82% detected once. Sequenced: peripheral blood. The source is a man aged 40-49 years with active or convalescent COVID-19. Each CDR3 is given with its conserved first and last residue. A D gene is named only where the DNA matches it firmly. Clone sizes are given selectively: once, few, many, or a class where the clone is expanded.

clone size: .; D gene: TRBD1; J gene: TRBJ2-7; V gene: TRBV28; CDR3 protein: CASSSPGTGPYEQYF; CDR3 DNA: TGTGCCAGCAGTTCCCCCGGGACAGGCCCCTACGAGCAGTACTTC
clone size: .; D gene: .; J gene: TRBJ1-5; V gene: TRBV19; CDR3 protein: CASGSTATSNQPQHF; CDR3 DNA: TGTGCCAGTGGGTCGACAGCCACTTCCAATCAGCCCCAGCATTTT
clone size: .; D gene: TRBD1; J gene: TRBJ1-3; V gene: TRBV10-3; CDR3 protein: CAISESGQGGNTIYF; CDR3 DNA: TGTGCCATCAGTGAGAGTGGACAGGGTGGAAACACCATATATTTT
clone size: once; D gene: TRBD1; J gene: TRBJ2-2; V gene: TRBV5-1; CDR3 protein: CASSLRTGSTGELFF; CDR3 DNA: TGCGCCAGCAGCTTGCGGACAGGGAGCACCGGGGAGCTGTTTTTT
clone size: once; D gene: TRBD2; J gene: TRBJ2-7; V gene: TRBV6-2/TRBV6-3; CDR3 protein: CASSGRSSGGPAVAEQYF; CDR3 DNA: TGTGCCAGCAGCGGTCGGAGTAGCGGGGGCCCCGCGGTTGCCGAGCAGTACTTC
clone size: .; D gene: .; J gene: TRBJ1-3; V gene: TRBV5-1; CDR3 protein: CASSSSQGFGNTIYF; CDR3 DNA: TGCGCCAGCAGCTCGTCACAGGGATTCGGAAACACCATATATTTT
clone size: .; D gene: .; J gene: TRBJ1-2; V gene: TRBV24-1; CDR3 protein: CATSDPMTSYTF; CDR3 DNA: TGTGCCACCAGTGACCCAATGACATCGTACACCTTC
clone size: once; D gene: TRBD1; J gene: TRBJ2-2; V gene: TRBV7-9; CDR3 protein: CASSRGTGYTGELFF; CDR3 DNA: TGTGCCAGCAGCCGTGGGACAGGGTATACCGGGGAGCTGTTTTTT
clone size: .; D gene: TRBD2; J gene: TRBJ2-3; V gene: TRBV11-3; CDR3 protein: CASSGGLAGTDTQYF; CDR3 DNA: TGTGCCAGCAGTGGTGGACTAGCGGGCACAGATACGCAGTATTTT
clone size: .; D gene: .; J gene: TRBJ1-1; V gene: TRBV30; CDR3 protein: CAWRPGHPTEAFF; CDR3 DNA: TGTGCCTGGAGGCCGGGACACCCCACTGAAGCTTTCTTT
clone size: .; D gene: TRBD1; J gene: TRBJ2-1; V gene: TRBV20-1; CDR3 protein: CSASPGTGNAYNEQFF; CDR3 DNA: TGCAGTGCCAGTCCCGGGACAGGGAACGCCTACAATGAGCAGTTCTTC
clone size: .; D gene: .; J gene: TRBJ1-1; V gene: TRBV6-5; CDR3 protein: CASSYGQGNTEAFF; CDR3 DNA: TGTGCCAGCAGTTACGGGCAGGGGAACACTGAAGCTTTCTTT
clone size: .; D gene: TRBD1; J gene: TRBJ2-2; V gene: TRBV5-6; CDR3 protein: CASSLVTGGLTGELFF; CDR3 DNA: TGTGCCAGCAGCTTGGTGACAGGGGGTTTGACCGGGGAGCTGTTTTTT
clone size: .; D gene: TRBD1; J gene: TRBJ1-3; V gene: TRBV29-1; CDR3 protein: CSVVRQGYGNTIYF; CDR3 DNA: TGCAGCGTTGTAAGACAGGGGTACGGAAACACCATATATTTT
clone size: .; D gene: .; J gene: TRBJ2-3; V gene: TRBV11-2; CDR3 protein: CASSFSSGYTDTQYF; CDR3 DNA: TGTGCCAGCAGCTTCTCATCAGGGTACACAGATACGCAGTATTTT
clone size: .; D gene: .; J gene: TRBJ1-1; V gene: TRBV6-1; CDR3 protein: CASSEIGDTEAFF; CDR3 DNA: TGTGCCAGCAGTGAAATAGGAGACACTGAAGCTTTCTTT
clone size: .; D gene: TRBD2; J gene: TRBJ2-3; V gene: TRBV11-2; CDR3 protein: CASSLDWSGGTDTQYF; CDR3 DNA: TGTGCCAGCAGCTTAGATTGGAGCGGGGGCACAGATACGCAGTATTTT
clone size: .; D gene: TRBD2; J gene: TRBJ2-7; V gene: TRBV10-3; CDR3 protein: CAISDSTSGRSEQYF; CDR3 DNA: TGTGCCATCAGTGATTCTACTAGCGGGAGAAGCGAGCAGTACTTC
clone size: .; D gene: .; J gene: TRBJ2-7; V gene: TRBV18; CDR3 protein: CASSPKTTGKDEQYF; CDR3 DNA: TGTGCCAGCTCACCAAAAACAACAGGGAAGGACGAGCAGTACTTC
clone size: .; D gene: .; J gene: TRBJ2-7; V gene: TRBV18; CDR3 protein: CASSPRGAIYEQYF; CDR3 DNA: TGTGCCAGCTCACCACGAGGAGCGATTTACGAGCAGTACTTC
clone size: .; D gene: .; J gene: TRBJ2-5; V gene: TRBV7-2; CDR3 protein: CASSLAGLFRETQYF; CDR3 DNA: TGTGCCAGCAGCTTAGCGGGACTGTTTCGAGAGACCCAGTACTTC
clone size: .; D gene: TRBD1; J gene: TRBJ1-5; V gene: TRBV6-5; CDR3 protein: CASRGQDFSPQHF; CDR3 DNA: TGTGCCAGCAGGGGACAGGATTTCAGCCCCCAGCATTTT
clone size: .; D gene: TRBD1; J gene: TRBJ1-1; V gene: TRBV19; CDR3 protein: CASRDRGTTEAFF; CDR3 DNA: TGTGCCAGTAGAGACAGGGGGACAACTGAAGCTTTCTTT
clone size: .; D gene: TRBD2; J gene: TRBJ2-1; V gene: TRBV28; CDR3 protein: CASSLGLAGNNEQFF; CDR3 DNA: TGTGCCAGCAGTTTGGGGCTAGCGGGTAACAATGAGCAGTTCTTC
clone size: .; D gene: TRBD2; J gene: TRBJ2-3; V gene: TRBV5-6; CDR3 protein: CASSLALAGGSTDTQYF; CDR3 DNA: TGTGCCAGCAGCTTAGCCCTAGCGGGGGGAAGCACAGATACGCAGTATTTT
clone size: few; D gene: TRBD2; J gene: TRBJ2-1; V gene: TRBV2; CDR3 protein: CASSIPGLKHGSNEQFF; CDR3 DNA: TGTGCCAGCAGTATACCGGGACTAAAACATGGGTCCAATGAGCAGTTCTTC
clone size: .; D gene: TRBD1; J gene: TRBJ1-2; V gene: TRBV5-1; CDR3 protein: CASSPGTGYGYTF; CDR3 DNA: TGCGCCAGCAGCCCCGGGACAGGCTATGGCTACACCTTC
clone size: .; D gene: TRBD2; J gene: TRBJ2-7; V gene: TRBV15; CDR3 protein: CATSPTSGSSYEQYF; CDR3 DNA: TGTGCCACCAGCCCGACTAGCGGGAGCTCCTACGAGCAGTACTTC
clone size: few; D gene: TRBD2; J gene: TRBJ2-7; V gene: TRBV3-1/TRBV3-2; CDR3 protein: CASSQGLAGDVYEQYF; CDR3 DNA: TGTGCCAGCAGCCAAGGACTAGCGGGAGATGTATACGAGCAGTACTTC
clone size: .; D gene: .; J gene: TRBJ1-2; V gene: TRBV6-1; CDR3 protein: CASSATPTVLNYGYTF; CDR3 DNA: TGTGCCAGCAGTGCCACTCCTACGGTGCTAAACTATGGCTACACCTTC
clone size: .; D gene: .; J gene: TRBJ2-5; V gene: TRBV7-7; CDR3 protein: CASKPGQSWEETQYF; CDR3 DNA: TGTGCTAGCAAGCCAGGGCAGTCTTGGGAAGAGACCCAGTACTTC
clone size: .; D gene: .; J gene: TRBJ2-7; V gene: TRBV5-6; CDR3 protein: CASSWALSSYEQYF; CDR3 DNA: TGTGCCAGCAGCTGGGCCCTTAGCTCCTACGAGCAGTACTTC
clone size: .; D gene: TRBD2; J gene: TRBJ2-5; V gene: TRBV9; CDR3 protein: CASSVRPTSGQETQYF; CDR3 DNA: TGTGCCAGCAGCGTAAGGCCGACTAGCGGTCAAGAGACCCAGTACTTC
clone size: .; D gene: .; J gene: TRBJ2-1; V gene: TRBV11-3; CDR3 protein: CASSLAPPNEQFF; CDR3 DNA: TGTGCCAGCAGCTTGGCCCCCCCAAATGAGCAGTTCTTC
clone size: .; D gene: TRBD1; J gene: TRBJ1-4; V gene: TRBV5-1; CDR3 protein: CASSYFPGTGGEKLFF; CDR3 DNA: TGCGCCAGCAGCTACTTTCCCGGGACAGGGGGTGAAAAACTGTTTTTT
clone size: .; D gene: .; J gene: TRBJ1-2; V gene: TRBV29-1; CDR3 protein: CSVDRVYGYTF; CDR3 DNA: TGCAGCGTTGACAGGGTCTATGGCTACACCTTC
clone size: .; D gene: TRBD1; J gene: TRBJ1-2; V gene: TRBV7-3; CDR3 protein: CASSLEQGSGYTF; CDR3 DNA: TGTGCCAGCAGCTTAGAACAGGGGTCTGGCTACACCTTC
clone size: .; D gene: .; J gene: TRBJ1-5; V gene: TRBV18; CDR3 protein: CASSPLVNSNQPQHF; CDR3 DNA: TGTGCCAGCTCACCTTTAGTTAATAGCAATCAGCCCCAGCATTTT
clone size: .; D gene: .; J gene: TRBJ2-7; V gene: TRBV4-1; CDR3 protein: CASSQGQGGSYEQYF; CDR3 DNA: TGCGCCAGCAGCCAAGGACAAGGGGGATCTTACGAGCAGTACTTC
clone size: .; D gene: .; J gene: TRBJ2-7; V gene: TRBV5-1; CDR3 protein: CASSLDEGYEQYF; CDR3 DNA: TGCGCCAGCAGCTTGGACGAGGGCTACGAGCAGTACTTC